These 11 T cell receptor beta chains originate from one sample sequenced in a study of blood T cell repertoires in COVID-19 (dated by TCRdb to 2018 to 2021). The method behind the library was the immunoSEQ multiplex PCR assay. The source is immuneACCESS, and TCRdb retained only in-frame sequences with V and J called. Part of the clones is not carried over; for the studies checked, unresolved V genes explain less than half of this, and the remainder is unexplained. Across this sample there are 240,000 or so clones, with around nine tenths seen only once. The ten top clones hold about 7.1% of the sample. Sequencing was done on a sample of peripheral blood. Receptors were obtained from a woman in her 70s with active or convalescent COVID-19.

The genes are TRBV6-2 or TRBV6-3 and TRBJ2-5; a possible D gene is TRBD1 (5 bases). The CDR3 is made up of 13 amino acids. The germline V gene has CDR1 MNHEY and CDR2 SVGEGT. V lost 6 bases to trimming and J lost 3 bases, with 11 bases between them. The CDR3 sequence: CASSWGRKETQYF. CDR3 nucleotides: TGTGCCAGCAGCTGGGGCAGGAAAGAGACCCAGTACTTC.

This chain uses TRBV6-2 or TRBV6-3 with TRBJ2-5, with TRBD2 matching 7 bases. The CDR3 contains 15 residues. Germline V gene lookup returns CDR1 MNHEY and CDR2 SVGEGT. The trim removed 2 bases at V and 5 bases at J, leaving 8 bases unmatched. The CDR3 DNA sequence: TGTGCCAGCAGTTACCTGCGGGGGATAGTGGAGACCCAGTACTTC. It codes for CASSYLRGIVETQYF.

This chain joins TRBV12-3 or TRBV12-4 and TRBJ1-5; 8 bases match TRBD1. V was clipped by 4 bases and J by 4 bases; unmatched bases: 0. This CDR3 is 13 amino acids long. This CDR3 reads CASSWTGNQPQHF. For the CDR3, the DNA is TGTGCCAGCAGTTGGACAGGGAATCAGCCCCAGCATTTT.

This rearrangement joins TRBV7-7 to TRBJ2-5; 10 bases are shared with TRBD1. With V trimmed by 5 bases and J by 7 bases, 4 bases remained unmatched. The CDR3 covers 13 residues. CDR1 and CDR2 (germline): SSHAT, FNYEAQ (reference sequence). DNA for the CDR3: TGTGCCAGCAGCCCCCGGGACAGGGGGACCCAGTACTTC. As protein: CASSPRDRGTQYF. Variable domain in full (rest from reference TRBV7-7 and TRBJ2-5): GAGVSQSPRYKVTKRGQDVTLRCDPISSHATLYWYQQALGQGPEFLTYFNYEAQPDKSGLPSDRFSAERPEGSISTLTIQRTEQRDSAMYRCASSPRDRGTQYFGPGTRLLVL.

In its sample, this clone was seen once. V is TRBV2 and J is TRBJ1-2, with D possibly being TRBD1 (6 bases). The V gene's germline CDR1 is SNHLY and CDR2 FYNNEI. CDR3 length: 14 residues. The germline V and J ends were trimmed by 2 bases and 7 bases, with 14 bases remaining between them. CDR3 bases: TGTGCCAGCAGTGAACGGGGGGCATTACGTGGCTACACCTTC. This encodes CASSERGALRGYTF.

The CDR3 loop is CLRGTKSGTQYF. The CDR3, as DNA: TGTCTGCGAGGGACAAAATCGGGGACCCAGTACTTC. V is TRBV3-1 (or the pseudogene TRBV3-2) and J is TRBJ2-5; tentatively, D is TRBD1 (6 bases). Germline V lookup: CDR1 LGHDT, CDR2 YNNKEL (reference sequence). There are 12 residues in the CDR3.

The chain has TRBV4-1 and TRBJ2-7; 7 bases map to TRBD1. The length of the CDR3 is 14 residues. The V gene's germline CDR1 is MGHRA and CDR2 YSYEKL. With V trimmed by 1 base and J by 4 bases, 4 bases remained unmatched. The CDR3 loop is CASSQVEQGYEQYF. In DNA, the CDR3 is TGCGCCAGCAGCCAAGTTGAACAGGGGTACGAGCAGTACTTC.

The chain carries TRBV9 and TRBJ2-3; no clear D. Trimming removed 0 bases at V and 3 bases at J, with 5 bases between. CDR3 size: 13 residues. In germline, CDR1 is SGDLS, CDR2 YYNGEE. The CDR3 DNA reads as TGTGCCAGCAGCGTAGCCGGTACAGATACGCAGTATTTT. The encoded protein is CASSVAGTDTQYF.

The chain carries TRBV5-1 and TRBJ1-1, with D possibly TRBD1 on 5 matching bases. The V gene's germline CDR1 is SGHRS and CDR2 YFSETQ. With 3 bases removed from V and 6 bases from J, the gap between germline ends came to 18 bases. This CDR3 is 15 amino acids long. The CDR3 loop is CASSWGSGQSPEAFF. The CDR3 nucleotides read TGCGCCAGCAGCTGGGGCTCCGGGCAGTCCCCTGAAGCTTTCTTT. Full variable domain (missing parts from reference TRBV5-1 and TRBJ1-1): KAGVTQTPRYLIKTRGQQVTLSCSPISGHRSVSWYQQTPGQGLQFLFEYFSETQRNKGNFPGRFSGRQFSNSRSEMNVSTLELGDSALYLCASSWGSGQSPEAFFGQGTRLTVV.

V is TRBV7-2 and J is TRBJ1-2; D ambiguous. CDR3 length: 12 amino acids. Germline values: CDR1 SGHTA, CDR2 FQGNSA. Between the trimmed V and J ends, which lost 3 bases and 4 bases, there was a span of 6 bases. The CDR3 coding sequence is TGTGCCAGCAGCTTCGAGATCTATGGCTACACCTTC. Protein: CASSFEIYGYTF.

In its sample, this clone was seen a few times. V gene TRBV24-1 combines with J gene TRBJ1-2, with D uncertain. The CDR3 totals 13 residues. V was shortened by 1 base and J by 2 bases, with 4 bases between the two germline ends. Germline V gene lookup returns CDR1 KGHDR and CDR2 SFDVKD. CDR3: CATSDFPNYGYTF. The CDR3, as DNA: TGTGCCACCAGTGATTTTCCGAACTATGGCTACACCTTC.